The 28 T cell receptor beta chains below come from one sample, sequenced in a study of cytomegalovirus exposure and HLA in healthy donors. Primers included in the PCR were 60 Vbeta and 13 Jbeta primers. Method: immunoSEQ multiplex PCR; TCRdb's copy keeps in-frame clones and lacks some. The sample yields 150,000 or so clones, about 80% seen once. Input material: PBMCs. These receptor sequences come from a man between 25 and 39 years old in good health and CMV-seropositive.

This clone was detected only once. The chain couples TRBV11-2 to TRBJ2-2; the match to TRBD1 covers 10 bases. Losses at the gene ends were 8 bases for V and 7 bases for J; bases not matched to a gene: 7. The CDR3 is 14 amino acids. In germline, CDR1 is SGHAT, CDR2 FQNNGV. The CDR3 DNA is TGTGCCAGCCGCCGGGACAGGGGAAACGGGGAGCTGTTTTTT. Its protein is CASRRDRGNGELFF.

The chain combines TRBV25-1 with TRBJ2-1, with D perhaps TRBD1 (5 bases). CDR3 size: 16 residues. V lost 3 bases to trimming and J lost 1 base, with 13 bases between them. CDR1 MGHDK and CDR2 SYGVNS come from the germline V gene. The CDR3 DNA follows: TGTGCCAGCAGTGAGGCGACAGTGAGGTCCTACAATGAGCAGTTCTTC. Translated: CASSEATVRSYNEQFF.

This CDR3 reads CASSFHLAGLSYEQYF. CDR3 in DNA: TGTGCCAGCAGTTTTCATCTAGCGGGCCTCTCCTACGAGCAGTACTTC. The rearrangement links TRBV28 to TRBJ2-7; 8 bases map to TRBD2. The trim removed 3 bases at V and 0 bases at J, leaving 7 bases unmatched. Germline-derived CDR1 and CDR2 are MDHEN and SYDVKM. The CDR3 totals 16 residues. Variable domain in full (rest from reference TRBV28 and TRBJ2-7): DVKVTQSSRYLVKRTGEKVFLECVQDMDHENMFWYRQDPGLGLRLIYFSYDVKMKEKGDIPEGYSVSREKKERFSLILESASTNQTSMYLCASSFHLAGLSYEQYFGPGTRLTVT.

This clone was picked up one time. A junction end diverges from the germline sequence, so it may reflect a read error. In nucleotides, the CDR3 is TGTGCCAGCAGCTTAGCGCGGACAGGGGTAGGAGGCTACCCCTTC. Its protein product is CASSLARTGVGGYPF. This chain links TRBV7-9 with TRBJ1-2, with 9 bases aligning to TRBD1. In germline, CDR1 is SEHNR, CDR2 FQNEAQ (reference sequence). CDR3 length: 15 residues. Variable domain in full (rest from reference TRBV7-9 and TRBJ1-2): DTGVSQNPRHKITKRGQNVTFRCDPISEHNRLYWYRQTLGQGPEFLTYFQNEAQLEKSRLLSDRFSAERPKGSFSTLEIQRTEQGDSAMYLCASSLARTGVGGYPFGSGTRLTVV.

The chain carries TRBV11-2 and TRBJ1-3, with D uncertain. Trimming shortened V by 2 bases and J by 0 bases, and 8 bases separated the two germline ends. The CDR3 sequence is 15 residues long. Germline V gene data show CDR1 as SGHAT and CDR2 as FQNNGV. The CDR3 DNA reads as TGTGCCAGCAGCTTATCGGTGAGCTCTGGAAACACCATATATTTT. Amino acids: CASSLSVSSGNTIYF. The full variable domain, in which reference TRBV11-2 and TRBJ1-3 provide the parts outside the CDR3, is EAGVAQSPRYKIIEKRQSVAFWCNPISGHATLYWYQQILGQGPKLLIQFQNNGVVDDSQLPKDRFSAERLKGVDSTLKIQPAKLEDSAVYLCASSLSVSSGNTIYFGEGSWLTVV.

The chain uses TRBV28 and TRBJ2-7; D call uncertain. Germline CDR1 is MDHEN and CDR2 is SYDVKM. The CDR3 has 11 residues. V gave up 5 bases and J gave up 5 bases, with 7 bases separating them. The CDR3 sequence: CASSLGHEQYF. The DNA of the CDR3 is TGTGCCAGCAGTCTTGGCCACGAGCAGTACTTC.

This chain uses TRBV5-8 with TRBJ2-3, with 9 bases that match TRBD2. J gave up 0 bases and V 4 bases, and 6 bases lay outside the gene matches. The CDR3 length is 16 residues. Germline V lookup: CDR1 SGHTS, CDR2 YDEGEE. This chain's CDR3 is CASSRSLAGSTDTQYF. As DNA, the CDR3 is TGTGCCAGCAGCCGAAGTCTAGCGGGAAGCACAGATACGCAGTATTTT.

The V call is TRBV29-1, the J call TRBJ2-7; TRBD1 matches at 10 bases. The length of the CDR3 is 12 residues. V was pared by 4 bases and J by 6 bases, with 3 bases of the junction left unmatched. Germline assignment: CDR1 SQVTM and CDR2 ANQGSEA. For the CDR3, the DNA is TGCAGCGTTGGGGACAGGGGCATCGAGCAGTACTTC. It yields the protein CSVGDRGIEQYF.

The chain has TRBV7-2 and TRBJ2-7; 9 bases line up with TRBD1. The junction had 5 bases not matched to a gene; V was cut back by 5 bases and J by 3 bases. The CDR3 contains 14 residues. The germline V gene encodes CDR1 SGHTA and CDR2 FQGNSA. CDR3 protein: CASSRRQGDYEQYF. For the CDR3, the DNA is TGTGCCAGCAGCCGCCGACAGGGGGACTACGAGCAGTACTTC.

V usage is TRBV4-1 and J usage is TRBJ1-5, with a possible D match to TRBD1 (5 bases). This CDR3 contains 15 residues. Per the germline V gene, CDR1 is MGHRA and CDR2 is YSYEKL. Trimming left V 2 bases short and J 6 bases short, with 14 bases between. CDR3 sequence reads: CASSQSPGEGQPQHF. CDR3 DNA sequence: TGCGCCAGCAGCCAATCTCCGGGGGAGGGTCAGCCCCAGCATTTT.

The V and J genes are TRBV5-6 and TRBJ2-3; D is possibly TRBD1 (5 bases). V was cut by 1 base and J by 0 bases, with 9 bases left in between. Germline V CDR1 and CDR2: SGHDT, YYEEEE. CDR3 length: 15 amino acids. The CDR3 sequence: CASSLLGASTDTQYF. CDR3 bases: TGTGCCAGCAGCTTGCTAGGGGCTAGCACAGATACGCAGTATTTT. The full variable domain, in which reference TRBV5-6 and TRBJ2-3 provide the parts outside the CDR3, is DAGVTQSPTHLIKTRGQQVTLRCSPKSGHDTVSWYQQALGQGPQFIFQYYEEEERQRGNFPDRFSGHQFPNYSSELNVNALLLGDSALYLCASSLLGASTDTQYFGPGTRLTVL.

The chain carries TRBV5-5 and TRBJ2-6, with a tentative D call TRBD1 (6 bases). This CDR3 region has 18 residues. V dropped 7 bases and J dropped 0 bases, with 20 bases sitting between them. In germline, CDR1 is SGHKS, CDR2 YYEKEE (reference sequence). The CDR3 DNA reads TGTGCCAGCTTGGGTACCACAGGGTTTAACTCTGGGGCCAACGTCCTGACTTTC. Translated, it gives CASLGTTGFNSGANVLTF.

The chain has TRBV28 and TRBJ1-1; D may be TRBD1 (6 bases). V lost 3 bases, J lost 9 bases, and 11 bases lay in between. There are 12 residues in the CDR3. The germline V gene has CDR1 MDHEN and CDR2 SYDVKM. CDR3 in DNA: TGTGCCAGCAGTTTCGGACAGAGGCAAGCTTTCTTT. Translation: CASSFGQRQAFF.

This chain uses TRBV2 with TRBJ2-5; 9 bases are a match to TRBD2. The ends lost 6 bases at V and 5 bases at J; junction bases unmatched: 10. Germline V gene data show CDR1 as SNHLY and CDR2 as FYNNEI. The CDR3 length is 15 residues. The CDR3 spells CASRVSGSGGETQYF. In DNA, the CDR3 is TGTGCCAGCAGGGTTAGCGGGAGCGGGGGGGAGACCCAGTACTTC. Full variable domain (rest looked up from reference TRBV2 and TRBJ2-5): EPEVTQTPSHQVTQMGQEVILRCVPISNHLYFYWYRQILGQKVEFLVSFYNNEISEKSEIFDDQFSVERPDGSNFTLKIRSTKLEDSAMYFCASRVSGSGGETQYFGPGTRLLVL.

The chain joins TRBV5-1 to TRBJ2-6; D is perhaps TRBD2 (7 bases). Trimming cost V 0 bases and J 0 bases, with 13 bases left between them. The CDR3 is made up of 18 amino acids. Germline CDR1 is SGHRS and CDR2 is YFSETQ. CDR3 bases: TGCGCCAGCAGCTTGGAGGGGGGGCTCTCCTCTGGGGCCAACGTCCTGACTTTC. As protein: CASSLEGGLSSGANVLTF.

In nucleotides, the CDR3 is TGTGCCAGTAGCTGGACAGGGGGCTCCTACGAGCAGTACTTC. Its translation is CASSWTGGSYEQYF. The chain employs TRBV19 and TRBJ2-7; the match to TRBD1 covers 10 bases. V shed 6 bases and J 0 bases; nucleotides not matched to a gene: 2. Germline CDR1 is LNHDA and CDR2 is SQIVND (reference sequence). There are 14 residues in the CDR3.

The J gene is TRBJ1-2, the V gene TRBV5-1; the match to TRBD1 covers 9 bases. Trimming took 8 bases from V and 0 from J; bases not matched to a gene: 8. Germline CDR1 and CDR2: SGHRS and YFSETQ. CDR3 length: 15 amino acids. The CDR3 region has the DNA TGCGCCAGTAGGGGGACAGGGAATTCTAACTATGGCTACACCTTC. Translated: CASRGTGNSNYGYTF.

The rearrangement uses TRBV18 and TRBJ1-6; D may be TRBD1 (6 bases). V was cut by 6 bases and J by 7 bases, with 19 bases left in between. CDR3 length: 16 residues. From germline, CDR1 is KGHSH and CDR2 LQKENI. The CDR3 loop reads CASSVNHDRTNSPLHF. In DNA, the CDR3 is TGTGCCAGCTCCGTAAACCACGACAGGACGAATTCACCCCTCCACTTT.

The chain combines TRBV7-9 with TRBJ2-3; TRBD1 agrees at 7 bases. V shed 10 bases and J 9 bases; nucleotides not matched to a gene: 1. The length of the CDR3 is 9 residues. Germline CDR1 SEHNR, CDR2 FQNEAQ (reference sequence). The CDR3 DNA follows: TGTGCCACACAGGGGACGCAGTATTTT. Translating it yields CATQGTQYF. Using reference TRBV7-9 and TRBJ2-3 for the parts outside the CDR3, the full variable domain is DTGVSQNPRHKITKRGQNVTFRCDPISEHNRLYWYRQTLGQGPEFLTYFQNEAQLEKSRLLSDRFSAERPKGSFSTLEIQRTEQGDSAMYLCATQGTQYFGPGTRLTVL.

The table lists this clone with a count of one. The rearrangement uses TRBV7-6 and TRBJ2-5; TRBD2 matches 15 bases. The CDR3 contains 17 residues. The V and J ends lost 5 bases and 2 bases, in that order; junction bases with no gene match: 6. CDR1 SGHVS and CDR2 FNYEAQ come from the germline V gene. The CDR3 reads CASSRGLAGGAQETQYF. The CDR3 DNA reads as TGTGCCAGCAGCCGAGGACTAGCGGGAGGGGCGCAAGAGACCCAGTACTTC.

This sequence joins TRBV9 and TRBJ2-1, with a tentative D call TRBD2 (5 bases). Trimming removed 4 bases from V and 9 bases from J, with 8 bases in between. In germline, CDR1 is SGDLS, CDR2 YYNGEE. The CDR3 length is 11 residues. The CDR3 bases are TGTGCCAGCAGCATCGGAGGTGAGCAGTTCTTC. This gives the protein CASSIGGEQFF.

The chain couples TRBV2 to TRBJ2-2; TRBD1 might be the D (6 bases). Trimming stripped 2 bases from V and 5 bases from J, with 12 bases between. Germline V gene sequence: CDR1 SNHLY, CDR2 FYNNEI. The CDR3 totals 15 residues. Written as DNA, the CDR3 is TGTGCCAGCAGTGAATCCCAGGGGCGGACCGGGGAGCTGTTTTTT. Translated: CASSESQGRTGELFF.

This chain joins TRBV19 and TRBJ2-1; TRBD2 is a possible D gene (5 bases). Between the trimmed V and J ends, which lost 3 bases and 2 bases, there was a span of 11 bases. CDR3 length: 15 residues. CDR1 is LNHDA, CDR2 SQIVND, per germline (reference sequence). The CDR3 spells CASSIQRTTYNEQFF. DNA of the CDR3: TGTGCCAGTAGTATTCAGCGGACCACCTACAATGAGCAGTTCTTC.

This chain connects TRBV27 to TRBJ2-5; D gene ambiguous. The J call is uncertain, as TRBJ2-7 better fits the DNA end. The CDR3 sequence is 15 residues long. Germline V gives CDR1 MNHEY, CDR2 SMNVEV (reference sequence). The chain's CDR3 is CASSLLNSPYYEQYF. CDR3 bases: TGTGCCAGCAGTTTATTGAACTCACCTTACTACGAGCAGTACTTC.

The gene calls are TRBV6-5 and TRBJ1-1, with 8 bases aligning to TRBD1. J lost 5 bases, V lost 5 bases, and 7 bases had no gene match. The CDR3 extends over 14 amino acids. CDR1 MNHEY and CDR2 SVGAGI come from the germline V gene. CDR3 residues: CASSPRTGRTEAFF. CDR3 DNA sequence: TGTGCCAGCAGTCCAAGGACAGGGAGGACTGAAGCTTTCTTT.

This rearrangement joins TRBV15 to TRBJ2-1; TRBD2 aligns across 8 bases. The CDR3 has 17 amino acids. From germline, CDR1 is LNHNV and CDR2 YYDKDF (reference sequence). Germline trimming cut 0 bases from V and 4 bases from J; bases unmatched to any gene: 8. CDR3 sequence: CATSRDGRGAGYNEQFF. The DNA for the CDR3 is TGTGCCACCAGCAGAGACGGGCGGGGGGCGGGTTACAATGAGCAGTTCTTC.

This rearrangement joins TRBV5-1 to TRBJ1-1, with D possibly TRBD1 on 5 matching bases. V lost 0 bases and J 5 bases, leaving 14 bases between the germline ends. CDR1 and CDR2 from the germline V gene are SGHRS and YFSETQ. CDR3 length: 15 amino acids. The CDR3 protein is CASSLAAGEGTEAFF. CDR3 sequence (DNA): TGCGCCAGCAGCTTGGCCGCGGGGGAGGGAACTGAAGCTTTCTTT.

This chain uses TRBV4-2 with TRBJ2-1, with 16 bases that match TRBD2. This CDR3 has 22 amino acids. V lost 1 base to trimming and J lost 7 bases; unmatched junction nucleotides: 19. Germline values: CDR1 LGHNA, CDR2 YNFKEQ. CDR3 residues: CASSQAYNPGLAGGLLYNEQFF. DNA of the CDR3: TGTGCCAGCAGCCAAGCCTATAACCCGGGACTAGCGGGAGGGCTGCTATATAATGAGCAGTTCTTC.